This T cell receptor beta chain was identified during a study of beta chain features in type 1 diabetes. Trimming took off 0 bases at V and 4 bases at J, with 16 bases between the two ends. The CDR3 loop spans 15 amino acids. The germline CDR1 and CDR2 sequences are GTSNPN and SVGIG (reference sequence). Sequencing targeted expressed TCRB transcripts, as all isolated RNA had been reverse transcribed. The table came from immunoSEQ multiplex PCR; TCRdb's copy has only in-frame clones and leaves some out. In the table there are about 150,000 clones, around 10% of which are singletons. This clone was found many times. Its specificity is unknown. Study-wide findings and caveats: When Type 1 diabetes patients were examined, their TCRB CDR3s proved moderately but significantly shorter in all four CD4+ subsets.

This TCR derives from a young man in good health. The sample consisted of central memory CD4+ T cells from blood. The rearrangement joins TRBV30 to TRBJ2-7, with D possibly being TRBD2 (5 bases). CDR3 DNA: TGTGCCTGGAGTGTTATCGGCAGCGGCCTATACGAGCAGTACTTC. Translation gives CAWSVIGSGLYEQYF.